The T cell receptor beta chain described here comes from a study of neoadjuvant nivolumab and ipilimumab in lung cancer. Overall study findings and caveats: Blood richness before therapy tracked richness in tumors resected after neoadjuvant therapy. Resected tumors had greater TCR richness and clonality than uninvolved lung.

The protocol was immunoSEQ multiplex PCR, while the TCRdb copy is restricted to in-frame clones and leaves out a portion. The table shows under 15,000 clones, with approximately 71% occurring only once. Germline V CDR1 and CDR2: KGHSH, LQKENI. The CDR3 runs to 17 residues. The V gene lost 0 bases and the J gene lost 4 bases, with 15 bases spanning the gap. Turning to this clone: Its antigen remains unknown.

The source is an adult with non-small cell lung cancer. The specimen was peripheral blood, collected after neoadjuvant nivolumab, alone or with ipilimumab, at or shortly before surgery. This chain uses TRBV18 with TRBJ2-2; D may match TRBD1 or TRBD2 (5 bases each). The CDR3 here is CASSPPTGPGGTGELFF. The CDR3 region has the DNA TGTGCCAGCTCACCACCGACCGGACCTGGGGGCACCGGGGAGCTGTTTTTT.